The T cell receptor beta chain under discussion was sequenced for a study of cytomegalovirus exposure and HLA in healthy donors. It was healthy bone marrow donors who served as donors. Germline CDR1 and CDR2: LGHNT and FRNRAP. The CDR3 loop spans 15 amino acids. V was trimmed by 7 bases and J by 1 base, leaving 14 bases between them. The PCR was carried out with 60 Vbeta primers and 13 Jbeta primers. Clones were sequenced by immunoSEQ multiplex PCR, and TCRdb holds only the in-frame ones, with some missing. The repertoire holds 95,000 to 150,000 clones, 75% to 85% seen once, with 7% to 9.5% in the top ten. Remarks on this clone: Its specificity is not known.

Study-wide results and limits: A later analysis found TCR association rates differed by HLA locus, highest for DRB1 and lowest for HLA-C.

The rearrangement joins TRBV12-5 to TRBJ2-1, with a possible D match to TRBD2 (5 bases). This TCR came from a young man in good health and CMV-seropositive. The source material was PBMCs. CDR3 coding DNA: TGTGCTAGTGCCCCTCCGGACTTTTCCTACAATGAGCAGTTCTTC. It specifies CASAPPDFSYNEQFF.